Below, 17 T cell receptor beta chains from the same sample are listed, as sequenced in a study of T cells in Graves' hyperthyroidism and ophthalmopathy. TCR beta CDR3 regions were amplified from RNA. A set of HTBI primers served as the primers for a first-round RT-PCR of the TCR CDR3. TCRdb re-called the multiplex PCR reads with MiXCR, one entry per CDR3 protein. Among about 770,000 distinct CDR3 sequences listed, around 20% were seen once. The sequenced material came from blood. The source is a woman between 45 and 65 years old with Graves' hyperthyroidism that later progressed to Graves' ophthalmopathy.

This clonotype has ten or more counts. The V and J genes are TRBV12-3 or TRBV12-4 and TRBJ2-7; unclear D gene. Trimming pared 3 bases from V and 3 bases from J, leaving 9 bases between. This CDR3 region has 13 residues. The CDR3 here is CASSFHPNYEQYF. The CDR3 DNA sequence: TGTGCCAGCAGTTTTCACCCCAACTACGAGCAGTACTTC.

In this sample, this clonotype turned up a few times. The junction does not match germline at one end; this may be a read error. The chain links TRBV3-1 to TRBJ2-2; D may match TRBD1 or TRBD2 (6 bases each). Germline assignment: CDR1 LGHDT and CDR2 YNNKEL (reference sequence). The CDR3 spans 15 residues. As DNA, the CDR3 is TGTGCCAGCACCCAAGGGGGGCCCGGCCCGGGGGAGCTGTTTTTT. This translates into CASTQGGPGPGELFF.

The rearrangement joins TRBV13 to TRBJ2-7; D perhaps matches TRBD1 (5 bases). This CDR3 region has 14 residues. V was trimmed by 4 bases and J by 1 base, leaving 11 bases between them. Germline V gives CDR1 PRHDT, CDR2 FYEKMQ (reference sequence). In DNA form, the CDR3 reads TGTGCCAGCAGCTGGGGTAAGGGGTCCTACGAGCAGTACTTC. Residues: CASSWGKGSYEQYF.

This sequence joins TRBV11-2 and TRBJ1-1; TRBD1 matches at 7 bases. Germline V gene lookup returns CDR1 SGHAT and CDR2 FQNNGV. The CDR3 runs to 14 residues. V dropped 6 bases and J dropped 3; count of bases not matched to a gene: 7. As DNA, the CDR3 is TGTGCCAGCAGAAGACAGGGTGAGGACACTGAAGCTTTCTTT. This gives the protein CASRRQGEDTEAFF.

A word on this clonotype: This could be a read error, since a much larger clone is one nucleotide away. In DNA, the CDR3 is TGTGCCAGCTTAATTAAAGGGAAGAAGAACACTGAAGCTCTCTTT. Encoded protein: CASLIKGKKNTEALF. The chain couples TRBV18 to TRBJ1-1; D gene ambiguous. The CDR3 contains 15 residues. Germline V gene data show CDR1 as KGHSH and CDR2 as LQKENI.

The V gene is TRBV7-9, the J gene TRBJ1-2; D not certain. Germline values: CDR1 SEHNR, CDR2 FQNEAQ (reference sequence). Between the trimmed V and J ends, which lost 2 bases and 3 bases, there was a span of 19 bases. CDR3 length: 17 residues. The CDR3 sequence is CASSLTYGKGIDYGYTF. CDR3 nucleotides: TGTGCCAGCAGCTTAACGTATGGAAAAGGGATAGACTATGGCTACACCTTC.

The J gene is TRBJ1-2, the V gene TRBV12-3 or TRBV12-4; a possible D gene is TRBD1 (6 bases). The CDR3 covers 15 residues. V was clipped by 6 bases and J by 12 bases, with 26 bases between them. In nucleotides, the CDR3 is TGTGCCAGCAGCTCCGGAGGGTCTCCTTCGGGGGGCCACACCTTC. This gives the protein CASSSGGSPSGGHTF.

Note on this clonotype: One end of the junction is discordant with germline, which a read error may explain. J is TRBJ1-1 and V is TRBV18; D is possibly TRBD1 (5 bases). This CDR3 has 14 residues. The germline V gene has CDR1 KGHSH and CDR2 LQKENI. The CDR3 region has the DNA TGTGCCAGCTCACCAACGGAACAGGACGTTTTGGCTCTCTTT. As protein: CASSPTEQDVLALF.

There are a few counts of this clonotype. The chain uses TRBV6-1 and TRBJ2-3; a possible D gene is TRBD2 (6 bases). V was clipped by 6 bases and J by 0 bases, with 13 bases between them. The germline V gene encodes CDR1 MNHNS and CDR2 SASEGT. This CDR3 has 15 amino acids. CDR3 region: CASRYASVSTDTQYF. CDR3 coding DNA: TGTGCCAGCAGATATGCTAGCGTAAGCACAGATACGCAGTATTTT.

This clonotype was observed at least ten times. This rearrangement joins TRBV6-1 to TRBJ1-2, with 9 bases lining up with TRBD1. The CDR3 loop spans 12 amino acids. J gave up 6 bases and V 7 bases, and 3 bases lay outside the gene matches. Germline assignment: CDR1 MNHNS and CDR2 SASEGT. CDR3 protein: CASTRTGDGYTF. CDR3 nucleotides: TGTGCCAGCACCCGGACAGGGGATGGCTACACCTTC.

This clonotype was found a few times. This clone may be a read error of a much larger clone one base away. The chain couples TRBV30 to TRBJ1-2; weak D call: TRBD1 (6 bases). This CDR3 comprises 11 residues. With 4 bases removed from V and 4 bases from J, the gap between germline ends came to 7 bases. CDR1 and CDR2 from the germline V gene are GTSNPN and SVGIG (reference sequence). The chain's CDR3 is CAWTTGYGYTF. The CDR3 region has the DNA TGTGCCTGGACGACAGGCTATGGCTACACCTTC.

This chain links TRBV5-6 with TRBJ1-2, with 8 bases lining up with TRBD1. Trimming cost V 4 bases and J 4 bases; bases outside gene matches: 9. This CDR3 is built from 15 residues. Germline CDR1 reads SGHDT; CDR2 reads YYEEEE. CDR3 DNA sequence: TGTGCCAGCAGCGGATGGGACAGGCTGGGCTATGGCTACACCTTC. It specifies CASSGWDRLGYGYTF.

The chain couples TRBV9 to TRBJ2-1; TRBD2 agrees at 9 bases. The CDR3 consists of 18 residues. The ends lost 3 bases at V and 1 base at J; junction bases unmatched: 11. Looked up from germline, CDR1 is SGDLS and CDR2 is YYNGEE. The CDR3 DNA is TGTGCCAGCAGCGCCCTGGGCTACACTAGCGGGTCCTACAATGAGCAGTTCTTC. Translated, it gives CASSALGYTSGSYNEQFF.

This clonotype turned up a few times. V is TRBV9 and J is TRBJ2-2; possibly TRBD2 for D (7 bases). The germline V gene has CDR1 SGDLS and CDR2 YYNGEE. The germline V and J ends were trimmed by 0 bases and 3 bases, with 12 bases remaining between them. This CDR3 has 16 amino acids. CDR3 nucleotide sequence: TGTGCCAGCAGCGTAGGAGGGGGGGAGTACACCGGGGAGCTGTTTTTT. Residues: CASSVGGGEYTGELFF.

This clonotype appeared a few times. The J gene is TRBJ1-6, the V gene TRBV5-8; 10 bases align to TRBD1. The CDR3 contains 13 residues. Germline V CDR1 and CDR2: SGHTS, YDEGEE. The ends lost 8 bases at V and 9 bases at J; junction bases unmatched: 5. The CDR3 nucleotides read TGTGCCAGTACCGGGACAGGGGCTTCACCCCTCCACTTT. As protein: CASTGTGASPLHF.

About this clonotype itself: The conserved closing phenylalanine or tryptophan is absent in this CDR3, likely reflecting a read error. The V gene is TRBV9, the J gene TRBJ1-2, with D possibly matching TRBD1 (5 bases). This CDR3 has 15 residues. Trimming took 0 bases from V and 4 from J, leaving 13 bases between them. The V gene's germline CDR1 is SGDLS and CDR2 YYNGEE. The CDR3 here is CASSVVGDAAYGYTY. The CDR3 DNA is TGTGCCAGCAGCGTAGTAGGGGACGCGGCCTATGGCTACACCTAC.

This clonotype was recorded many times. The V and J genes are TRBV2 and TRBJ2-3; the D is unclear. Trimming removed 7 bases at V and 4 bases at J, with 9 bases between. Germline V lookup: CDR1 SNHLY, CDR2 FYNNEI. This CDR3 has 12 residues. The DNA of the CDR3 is TGTGCCAGCAAGGAACGCGCAGATACGCAGTATTTT. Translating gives CASKERADTQYF.